These 22 T cell receptor beta chains originate from one sample sequenced in a study of radiotherapy plus CTLA-4 blockade in lung cancer. The repertoire was sequenced with immunoSEQ multiplex PCR; TCRdb's copy has only in-frame clones and lacks some. This repertoire shows some 49,000 clones, roughly 81% found once; its top ten account for around 30%. Sequenced material: peripheral blood, taken from a patient treated with radiotherapy plus ipilimumab. These receptors all come from a human donor with non-small cell lung cancer whose response to radiotherapy plus ipilimumab could not be evaluated.

This chain uses TRBV28 with TRBJ1-5; 9 positions agree with TRBD1. Germline lookup yields CDR1 MDHEN and CDR2 SYDVKM. This CDR3 comprises 17 residues. Trimming cost V 6 bases and J 2 bases; bases outside gene matches: 11. As DNA, the CDR3 is TGTGCCAGCAGCTCCGGGACAGGGAGAATAGGCAATCAGCCCCAGCATTTT. Protein: CASSSGTGRIGNQPQHF.

The gene calls are TRBV2 and TRBJ2-7; 8 positions match TRBD2. The V and J ends lost 3 bases and 4 bases, in that order; junction bases with no gene match: 8. The length of the CDR3 is 15 residues. Germline V lookup: CDR1 SNHLY, CDR2 FYNNEI. The CDR3: CASSDVLASGYEQYF. The CDR3, as DNA: TGTGCCAGCAGTGATGTCTTGGCTAGCGGGTACGAGCAGTACTTC.

CDR3 DNA sequence: TGTGCCATCAGTGACACCCACCGGGATGTAGGTACCGGGGAGCTGTTTTTT. This sequence encodes CAISDTHRDVGTGELFF. The chain is built from TRBV10-3 and TRBJ2-2, with D possibly TRBD2 on 5 matching bases. CDR3 length: 17 amino acids. Germline CDR1 is ENHRY and CDR2 is SYGVKD. The V and J ends lost 3 bases and 5 bases respectively, with 19 bases between them.

The CDR3 DNA reads as TGTGCCAGCTCACCCCTTCTGGGGGCTGATACGCAGTATTTT. Protein product: CASSPLLGADTQYF. The rearrangement uses TRBV18 and TRBJ2-3; perhaps TRBD1 as D (6 bases). The CDR3 spans 14 residues. Between the trimmed V and J ends, which lost 3 bases and 6 bases, there was a span of 13 bases. The V gene's germline CDR1 is KGHSH and CDR2 LQKENI.

The rearrangement uses TRBV6-1 and TRBJ1-3; D gene ambiguous. The CDR3 is 12 amino acids. V was clipped by 9 bases and J by 0 bases, with 6 bases between them. Germline CDR1 reads MNHNS; CDR2 reads SASEGT. DNA for the CDR3: TGTGCCAGTTCCCACTCTGGAAACACCATATATTTT. Translation gives CASSHSGNTIYF.

The chain uses TRBV7-9 and TRBJ2-5; maybe TRBD2 (5 bases). Trimming took off 4 bases at V and 3 bases at J, with 15 bases between the two ends. Germline loops: CDR1 SEHNR, CDR2 FQNEAQ (reference sequence). The CDR3 length is 15 residues. DNA for the CDR3: TGTGCCAGCAGCTCCCTCCGGGGAATGAAAGAGACCCAGTACTTC. It specifies CASSSLRGMKETQYF.

The chain uses TRBV5-1 and TRBJ1-1, with D possibly being TRBD1 (5 bases). The CDR3 runs to 14 residues. CDR1 is SGHRS, CDR2 YFSETQ, per germline. V dropped 2 bases and J dropped 0 bases, with 8 bases sitting between them. The CDR3 DNA sequence: TGCGCCAGCAGCTTACAAGGGGTGAACACTGAAGCTTTCTTT. Translating gives CASSLQGVNTEAFF.

This CDR3 reads CASRIDRGPGQPQHF. CDR3 sequence (DNA): TGTGCCAGCAGAATAGACAGGGGGCCTGGGCAGCCCCAGCATTTT. The chain is built from TRBV28 and TRBJ1-5; 10 bases line up with TRBD1. There are 15 residues in the CDR3. Germline-derived CDR1 and CDR2 are MDHEN and SYDVKM. J lost 7 bases, V lost 6 bases, and 9 bases had no gene match.

The CDR3 DNA sequence: TGTGCCAGCAGTGAGGGCGTGGAGACCCAGTACTTC. Its translation: CASSEGVETQYF. The chain couples TRBV6-5 to TRBJ2-5; D possibly corresponds to TRBD2 (5 bases). Trimming removed 5 bases from V and 5 bases from J, with 9 bases in between. Germline CDR1 and CDR2: MNHEY and SVGAGI. The CDR3 spans 12 residues.

The chain employs TRBV30 and TRBJ2-5; 13 bases map to TRBD2. Germline V gene data show CDR1 as GTSNPN and CDR2 as SVGIG (reference sequence). Germline trimming cut 4 bases from V and 7 bases from J; bases unmatched to any gene: 6. The CDR3 runs 14 residues. The CDR3: CAWKGTSGMVTQYF. The CDR3 nucleotides read TGTGCCTGGAAGGGGACTAGCGGGATGGTGACCCAGTACTTC.

This clone was picked up a small number of times. The V and J genes are TRBV30 and TRBJ1-2; maybe TRBD1 (5 bases). The V gene's germline CDR1 is GTSNPN and CDR2 SVGIG (reference sequence). The CDR3 is made up of 15 amino acids. Trimming pared 4 bases from V and 6 bases from J, leaving 21 bases between. CDR3 sequence: CAWTSPPGWVDGYTF. The CDR3 DNA reads TGTGCCTGGACGTCCCCCCCAGGGTGGGTCGATGGCTACACCTTC.

V is TRBV28 and J is TRBJ1-3, with 9 bases identical to TRBD1. CDR3 size: 18 residues. Germline trimming cut 5 bases from V and 0 bases from J; bases unmatched to any gene: 11. Germline CDR1 MDHEN, CDR2 SYDVKM. The DNA for the CDR3 is TGTGCCAGCAGTCCCATTTGGGACAGGGATGCCTCTGGAAACACCATATATTTT. Translated, it gives CASSPIWDRDASGNTIYF.

The chain employs TRBV4-3 and TRBJ1-4; the D is unclear. The germline V and J ends were trimmed by 3 bases and 8 bases, with 16 bases remaining between them. CDR1 is LGHNA, CDR2 YSLEER, per germline. The CDR3 runs to 15 residues. The CDR3 here is CASSQAGRVGEKLFF. Here the CDR3 DNA reads TGCGCCAGCAGCCAGGCCGGGAGGGTGGGGGAAAAACTGTTTTTT.

The V call is TRBV29-1, the J call TRBJ2-5, with 11 bases aligning to TRBD2. This CDR3 region has 17 residues. V dropped 2 bases and J dropped 3; count of bases not matched to a gene: 11. CDR1 and CDR2 from the germline V gene are SQVTM and ANQGSEA. The CDR3 region is CSVENWVVAGGKETQYF. The CDR3 DNA reads TGCAGCGTTGAAAACTGGGTCGTAGCGGGAGGGAAAGAGACCCAGTACTTC.

The rearrangement links TRBV7-8 to TRBJ2-7; 7 bases align to TRBD1. The V segment lost 5 bases and the J segment 3 bases; nucleotides outside the gene matches: 7. Germline CDR1 and CDR2: SGHVS and FQNEAQ. This CDR3 has 14 amino acids. CDR3 bases: TGTGCCAGCAGCCCAGGGGGTAGGGACTACGAGCAGTACTTC. Translated, it gives CASSPGGRDYEQYF.

DNA of the CDR3: TGTGCCAGCAGCTTGGAGGCGGGGGTCGAGCAGTACTTC. Translation gives CASSLEAGVEQYF. The chain recombines TRBV5-4 with TRBJ2-7; 7 nucleotides match TRBD2. CDR1 is SGHNT and CDR2 is YYREEE in the germline V gene (reference sequence). V dropped 0 bases and J dropped 6; count of bases not matched to a gene: 3. The CDR3 sequence is 13 residues long.

The chain combines TRBV4-2 with TRBJ2-2; D possibly corresponds to TRBD1 (6 bases). This CDR3 spans 16 amino acids. Trimming stripped 2 bases from V and 6 bases from J, with 16 bases between. Germline CDR1 LGHNA, CDR2 YNFKEQ. The CDR3 DNA reads TGTGCCAGCAGCCAAATCGCAGGGGTCCATGCCGGGGAGCTGTTTTTT. Protein: CASSQIAGVHAGELFF.

This sequence joins TRBV5-4 and TRBJ1-1, with TRBD1 as a possible D gene (6 bases). This CDR3 region has 11 residues. Deletions cut 3 bases from V and 8 bases from J, with 8 bases between. Germline V gene sequence: CDR1 SGHNT, CDR2 YYREEE (reference sequence). CDR3 in DNA: TGTGCCAGCAGCTCGGGACAAGAAGCTTTCTTT. It encodes CASSSGQEAFF.

The chain recombines TRBV7-9 with TRBJ1-2, with D possibly TRBD1 on 6 matching bases. V lost 1 base and J lost 2, with 11 bases in between. CDR1 SEHNR and CDR2 FQNEAQ come from the germline V gene (reference sequence). The CDR3 contains 15 residues. CDR3 in DNA: TGTGCCAGCAGCTTAGGTACAGGGATGAACTATGGCTACACCTTC. Its translation is CASSLGTGMNYGYTF. Together with reference TRBV7-9 and TRBJ1-2, the CDR3 gives the full variable domain: DTGVSQNPRHKITKRGQNVTFRCDPISEHNRLYWYRQTLGQGPEFLTYFQNEAQLEKSRLLSDRFSAERPKGSFSTLEIQRTEQGDSAMYLCASSLGTGMNYGYTFGSGTRLTVV.

The rearrangement joins TRBV18 to TRBJ2-3, with D hard to call. The CDR3 covers 13 residues. V was trimmed by 0 bases and J by 6 bases, leaving 7 bases between them. Germline CDR1 is KGHSH and CDR2 is LQKENI. For the CDR3, the DNA is TGTGCCAGCTCACCACCGAGTCGGGATACGCAGTATTTT. It translates to CASSPPSRDTQYF.

Worth noting for this clone: Mismatch with germline at one junction end may stem from a read error. The rearrangement joins TRBV7-7 to TRBJ2-2; 7 nucleotides align to TRBD2. This CDR3 has 16 amino acids. CDR1 and CDR2 from the germline V gene are SSHAT and FNYEAQ (reference sequence). As DNA, the CDR3 is TGTGCTAGCAGCTTAGGGCCGGGAGGGAACACCGGGGAGCTGTTTTTT. Translation: CASSLGPGGNTGELFF.

The chain joins TRBV10-3 to TRBJ2-1; the D gene is possibly TRBD1 (6 bases). This CDR3 comprises 15 residues. V lost 5 bases and J lost 3, with 14 bases in between. Per germline, CDR1 ENHRY and CDR2 SYGVKD. DNA for the CDR3: TGTGCCATCAGTCCCCGGGACATAGGCTACAATGAGCAGTTCTTC. Protein sequence: CAISPRDIGYNEQFF.